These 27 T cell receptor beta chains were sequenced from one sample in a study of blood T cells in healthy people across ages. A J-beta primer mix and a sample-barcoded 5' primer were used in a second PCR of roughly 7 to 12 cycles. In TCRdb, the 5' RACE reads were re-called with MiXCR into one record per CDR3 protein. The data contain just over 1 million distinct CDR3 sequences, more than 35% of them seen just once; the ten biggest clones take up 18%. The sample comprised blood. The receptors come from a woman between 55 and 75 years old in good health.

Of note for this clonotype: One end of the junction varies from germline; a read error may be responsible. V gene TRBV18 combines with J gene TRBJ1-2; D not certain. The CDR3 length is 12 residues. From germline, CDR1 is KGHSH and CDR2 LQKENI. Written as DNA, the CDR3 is TGTACCAGCTCACCAGACACCTATGGCTACACCTTC. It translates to CTSSPDTYGYTF.

The CDR3 DNA is TGTGCCAGCAGCCTAGCGGGAGTAGTGTTTGACACCGGGGAGCTGTTTTTT. Its protein product is CASSLAGVVFDTGELFF. The rearrangement joins TRBV27 to TRBJ2-2; 10 bases are shared with TRBD2. CDR3 length equals 17 residues. The V segment lost 6 bases and the J segment 3 bases; nucleotides outside the gene matches: 10. Looked up from germline, CDR1 is MNHEY and CDR2 is SMNVEV (reference sequence).

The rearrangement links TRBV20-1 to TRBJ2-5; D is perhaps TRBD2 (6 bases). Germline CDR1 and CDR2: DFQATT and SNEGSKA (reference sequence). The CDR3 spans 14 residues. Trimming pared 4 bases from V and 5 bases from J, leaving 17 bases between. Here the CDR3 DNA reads TGCAGTGCTAAAACCGGGACTCCAAGTGAGACCCAGTACTTC. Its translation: CSAKTGTPSETQYF.

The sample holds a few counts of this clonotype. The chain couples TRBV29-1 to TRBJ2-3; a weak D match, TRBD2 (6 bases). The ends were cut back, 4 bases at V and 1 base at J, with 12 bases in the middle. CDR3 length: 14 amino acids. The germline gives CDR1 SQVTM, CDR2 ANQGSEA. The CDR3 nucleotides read TGCAGCGTTGCCGGAGGGGACCGCACAGATACGCAGTATTTT. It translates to CSVAGGDRTDTQYF.

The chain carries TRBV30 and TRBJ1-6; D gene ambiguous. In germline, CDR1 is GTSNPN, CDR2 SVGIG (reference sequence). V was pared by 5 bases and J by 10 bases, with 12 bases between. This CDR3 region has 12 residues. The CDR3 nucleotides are TGTGCCTGGGGAGGTTCAAGCTCACCCCTCCACTTT. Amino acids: CAWGGSSSPLHF.

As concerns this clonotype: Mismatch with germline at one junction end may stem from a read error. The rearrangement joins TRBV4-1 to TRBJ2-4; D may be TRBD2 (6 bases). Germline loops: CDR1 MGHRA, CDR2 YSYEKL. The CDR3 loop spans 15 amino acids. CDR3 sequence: CASSHFGGKSYEQYF. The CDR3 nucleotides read TGCGCCAGCAGCCATTTTGGGGGGAAAAGCTACGAGCAGTACTTT.

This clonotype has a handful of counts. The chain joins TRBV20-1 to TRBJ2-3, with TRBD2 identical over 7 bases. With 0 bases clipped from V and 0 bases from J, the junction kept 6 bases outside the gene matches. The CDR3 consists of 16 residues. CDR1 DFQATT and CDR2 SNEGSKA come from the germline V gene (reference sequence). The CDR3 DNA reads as TGCAGTGCTAGAGAACCCCGGGACTATAGCACAGATACGCAGTATTTT. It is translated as CSAREPRDYSTDTQYF.

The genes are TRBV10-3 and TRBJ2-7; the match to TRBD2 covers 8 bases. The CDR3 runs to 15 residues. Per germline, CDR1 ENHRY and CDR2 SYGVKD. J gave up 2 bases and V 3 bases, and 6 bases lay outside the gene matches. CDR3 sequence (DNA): TGTGCCATCAGTGAAGGTACTAGCGGTACCTACGAGCAGTACTTC. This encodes CAISEGTSGTYEQYF.

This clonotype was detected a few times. As DNA, the CDR3 is TGTGCCAGCAGTCTCTATTCCGGAGGGGGAACTAACTATGGCTACACCTTC. Translated, it gives CASSLYSGGGTNYGYTF. V gene TRBV27 combines with J gene TRBJ1-2; tentative D call: TRBD1 (6 bases). The length of the CDR3 is 17 residues. Germline V gene sequence: CDR1 MNHEY, CDR2 SMNVEV (reference sequence). V lost 5 bases to trimming and J lost 0 bases, with 19 bases between them.

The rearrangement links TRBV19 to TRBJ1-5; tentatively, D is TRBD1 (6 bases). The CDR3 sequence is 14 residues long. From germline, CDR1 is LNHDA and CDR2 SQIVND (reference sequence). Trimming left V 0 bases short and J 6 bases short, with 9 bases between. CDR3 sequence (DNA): TGTGCCAGTAGTATAGAGGGGGGGCTTCAGCCCCAGCATTTT. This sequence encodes CASSIEGGLQPQHF.

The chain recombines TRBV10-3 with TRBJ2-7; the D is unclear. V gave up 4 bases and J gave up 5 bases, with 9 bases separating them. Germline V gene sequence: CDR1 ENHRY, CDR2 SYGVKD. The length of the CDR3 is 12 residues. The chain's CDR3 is CAISGNRDEQYF. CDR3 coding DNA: TGTGCCATCAGTGGTAACAGAGACGAGCAGTACTTC.

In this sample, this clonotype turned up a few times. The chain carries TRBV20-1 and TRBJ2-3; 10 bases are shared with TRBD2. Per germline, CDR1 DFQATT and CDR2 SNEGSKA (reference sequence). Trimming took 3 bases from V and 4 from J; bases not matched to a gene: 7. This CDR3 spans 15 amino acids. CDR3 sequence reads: CSARGSGRSADTQYF. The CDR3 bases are TGCAGTGCTAGGGGTAGCGGGAGGAGCGCAGATACGCAGTATTTT.

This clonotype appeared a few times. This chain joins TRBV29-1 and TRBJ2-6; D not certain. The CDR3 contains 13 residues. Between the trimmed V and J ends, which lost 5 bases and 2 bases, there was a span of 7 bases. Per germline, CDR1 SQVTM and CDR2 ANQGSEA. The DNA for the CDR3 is TGCAGCGTTCGGGCAGCTGGGGCCAACGTCCTGACTTTC. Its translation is CSVRAAGANVLTF.

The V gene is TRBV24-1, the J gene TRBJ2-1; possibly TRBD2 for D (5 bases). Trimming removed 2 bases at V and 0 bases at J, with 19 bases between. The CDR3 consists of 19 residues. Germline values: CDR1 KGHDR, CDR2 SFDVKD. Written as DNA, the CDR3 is TGTGCCACCAGTGATTCGGGTGGCGGGCAGGCCCCCTCCTACAATGAGCAGTTCTTC. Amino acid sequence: CATSDSGGGQAPSYNEQFF.

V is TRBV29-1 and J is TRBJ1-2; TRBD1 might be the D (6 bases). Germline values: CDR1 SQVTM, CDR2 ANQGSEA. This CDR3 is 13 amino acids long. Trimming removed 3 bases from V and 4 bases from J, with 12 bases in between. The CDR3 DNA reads TGCAGCGTTGATGGAGGGACACCCTATGGCTACACCTTC. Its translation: CSVDGGTPYGYTF.

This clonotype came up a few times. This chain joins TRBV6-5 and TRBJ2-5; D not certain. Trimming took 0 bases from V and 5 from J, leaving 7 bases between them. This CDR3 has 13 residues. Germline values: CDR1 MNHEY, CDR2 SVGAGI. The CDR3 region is CASSYSGLETQYF. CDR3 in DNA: TGTGCCAGCAGTTACTCCGGTCTTGAGACCCAGTACTTC.

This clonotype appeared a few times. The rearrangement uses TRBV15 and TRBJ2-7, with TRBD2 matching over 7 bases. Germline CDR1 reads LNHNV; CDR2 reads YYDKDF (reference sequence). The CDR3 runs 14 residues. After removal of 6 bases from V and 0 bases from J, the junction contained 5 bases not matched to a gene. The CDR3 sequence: CATRKASGSYEQYF. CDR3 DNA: TGTGCCACCAGAAAAGCTAGCGGCTCCTACGAGCAGTACTTC.

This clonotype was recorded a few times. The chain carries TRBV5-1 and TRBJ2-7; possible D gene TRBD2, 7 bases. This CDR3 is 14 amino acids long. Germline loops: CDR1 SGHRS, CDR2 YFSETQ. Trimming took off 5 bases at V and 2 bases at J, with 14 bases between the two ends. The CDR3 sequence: CASRSAGAAYEQYF. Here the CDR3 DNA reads TGCGCCAGCAGATCGGCGGGGGCCGCCTACGAGCAGTACTTC.

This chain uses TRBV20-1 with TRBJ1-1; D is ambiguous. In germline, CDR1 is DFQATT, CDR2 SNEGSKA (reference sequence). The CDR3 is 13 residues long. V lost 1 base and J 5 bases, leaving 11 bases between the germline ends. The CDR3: CSARAGIGTEAFF. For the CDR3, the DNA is TGCAGTGCTAGAGCGGGGATAGGGACTGAAGCTTTCTTT.

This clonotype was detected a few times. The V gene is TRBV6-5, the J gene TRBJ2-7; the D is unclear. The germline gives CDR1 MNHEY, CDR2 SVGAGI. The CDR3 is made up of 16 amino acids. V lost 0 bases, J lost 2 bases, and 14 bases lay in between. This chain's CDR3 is CASSYSMHPTPYEQYF. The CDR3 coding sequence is TGTGCCAGCAGTTACTCGATGCACCCCACCCCCTACGAGCAGTACTTC.

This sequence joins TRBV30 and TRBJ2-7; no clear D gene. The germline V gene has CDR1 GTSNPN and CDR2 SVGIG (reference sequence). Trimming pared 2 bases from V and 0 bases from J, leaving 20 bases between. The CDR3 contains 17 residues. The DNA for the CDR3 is TGTGCCTGGAGTCCCTTCTGGAGTCAAGGCAGCTCCTACGAGCAGTACTTC. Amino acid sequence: CAWSPFWSQGSSYEQYF.

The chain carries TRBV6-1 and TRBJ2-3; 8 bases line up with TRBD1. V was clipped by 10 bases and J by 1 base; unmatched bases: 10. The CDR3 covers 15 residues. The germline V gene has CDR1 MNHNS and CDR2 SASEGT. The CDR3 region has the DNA TGTGCCACCACTAAGACAGGGGTTGGCACAGATACGCAGTATTTT. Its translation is CATTKTGVGTDTQYF.

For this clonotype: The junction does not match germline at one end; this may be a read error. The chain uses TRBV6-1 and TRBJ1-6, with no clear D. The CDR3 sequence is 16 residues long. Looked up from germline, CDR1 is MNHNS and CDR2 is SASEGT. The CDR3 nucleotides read TGTGCCAGTAGTGCCGAGAATGGGATTAATAATTCACCCCTCCACTTT. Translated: CASSAENGINNSPLHF.

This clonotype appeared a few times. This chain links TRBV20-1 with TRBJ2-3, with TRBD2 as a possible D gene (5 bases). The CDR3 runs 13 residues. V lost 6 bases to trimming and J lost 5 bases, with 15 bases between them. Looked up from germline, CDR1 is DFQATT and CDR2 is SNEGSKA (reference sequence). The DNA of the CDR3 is TGCAGTGCAATGACTACTCCTAAAGATACGCAGTATTTT. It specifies CSAMTTPKDTQYF.

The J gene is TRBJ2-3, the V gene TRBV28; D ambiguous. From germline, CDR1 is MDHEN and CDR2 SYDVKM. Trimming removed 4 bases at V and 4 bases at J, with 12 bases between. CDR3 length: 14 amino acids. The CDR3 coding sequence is TGTGCCAGCAGTTCCCGCATTCTCTCAGATACGCAGTATTTT. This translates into CASSSRILSDTQYF.

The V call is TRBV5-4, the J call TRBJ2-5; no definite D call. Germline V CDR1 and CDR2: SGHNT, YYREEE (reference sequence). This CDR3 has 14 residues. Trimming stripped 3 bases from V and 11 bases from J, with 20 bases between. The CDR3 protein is CASSSEAYHNEQYF. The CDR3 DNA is TGTGCCAGCAGCTCGGAAGCCTACCACAATGAGCAGTACTTC.

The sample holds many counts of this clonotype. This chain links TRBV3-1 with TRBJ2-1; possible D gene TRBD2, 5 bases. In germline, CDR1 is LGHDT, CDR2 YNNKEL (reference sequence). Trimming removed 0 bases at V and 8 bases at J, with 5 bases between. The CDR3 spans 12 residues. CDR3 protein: CASSQERDEQFF. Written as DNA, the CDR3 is TGTGCCAGCAGCCAAGAGAGGGATGAGCAGTTCTTC.